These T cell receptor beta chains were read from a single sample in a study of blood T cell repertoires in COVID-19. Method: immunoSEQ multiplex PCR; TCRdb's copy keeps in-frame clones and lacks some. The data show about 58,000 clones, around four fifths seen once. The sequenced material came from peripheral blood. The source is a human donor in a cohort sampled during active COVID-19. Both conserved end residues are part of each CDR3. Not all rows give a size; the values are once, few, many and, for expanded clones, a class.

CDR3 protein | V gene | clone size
CASSPSGGSTLHF | TRBV7-9 | once
CASSTGGTQGTEAFF | TRBV19 | -
CASSLGLAGGSTDTQYF | TRBV5-1 | -
CASGGEINSPLHF | TRBV2 | few
CAWSGGPRGGRVRDIYNQPQHF | TRBV30 | -
CASSLGTAYSNQPQHF | TRBV28 | -
CASSLGGQPTYEQYF | TRBV7-9 | -
CSASGGRGTQYF | TRBV29-1 | -
CATSRDGSGGNTGELFF | TRBV15 | large
CASSQGTYRVFEKLFF | TRBV19 | -
CASSPPAGRSYNEQFF | TRBV18 | -
CASSVDRGRSYGYTF | TRBV28 | -
CSAGQLYEQYF | TRBV20-1 | -
CASSLAPGGSTDTQYF | TRBV5-1 | -
CASTAREGGRQPQHF | TRBV19 | few
CASGLGQYTGELFF | TRBV12-5 | -
CASKLAGAQETQYF | TRBV5-4 | -
CASSTSGRRYEQYF | TRBV3-1/TRBV3-2 | -
CASSQDLLPGGYTF | TRBV4-1 | -
CASRPWTVDTEAFF | TRBV6-2/TRBV6-3 | -
CASKSGQGGAEAFF | TRBV19 | -
CASSSTKNSPLHF | TRBV12-3/TRBV12-4 | many
CASSLLGLAGSYNEQFF | TRBV5-1 | -
CASSIVVQKLNQPQHF | TRBV19 | -
CASTPGGMNTEAFF | TRBV3-1/TRBV3-2 | once
CARSSLKRESSYNEQFF | TRBV5-3 | -